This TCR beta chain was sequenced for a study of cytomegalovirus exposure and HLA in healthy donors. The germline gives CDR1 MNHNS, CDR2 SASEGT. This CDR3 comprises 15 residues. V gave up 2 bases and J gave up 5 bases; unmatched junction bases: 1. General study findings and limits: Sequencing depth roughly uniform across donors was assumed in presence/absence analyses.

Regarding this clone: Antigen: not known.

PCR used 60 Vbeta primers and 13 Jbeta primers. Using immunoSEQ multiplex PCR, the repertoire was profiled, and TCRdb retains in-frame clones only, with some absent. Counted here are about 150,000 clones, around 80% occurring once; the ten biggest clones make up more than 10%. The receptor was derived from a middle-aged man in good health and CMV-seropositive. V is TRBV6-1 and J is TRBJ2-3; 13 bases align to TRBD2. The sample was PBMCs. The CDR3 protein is CASSERTSGRDTQYF. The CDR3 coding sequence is TGTGCCAGCAGTGAAAGGACTAGCGGGAGAGATACGCAGTATTTT.